These 18 T cell receptor beta chains were all obtained from the same sample, sequenced in a study of PD-L1 blockade in urothelial cancer. Sequencing used immunoSEQ multiplex PCR; TCRdb keeps in-frame clones, though not all of them. The data show 70,000 to 90,000 clones, roughly 82% seen once. The sequenced sample was PBMCs, obtained around atezolizumab (anti-PD-L1) treatment. These TCRs come from a man in his 70s with urothelial cancer.

This rearrangement joins TRBV9 to TRBJ2-3; 9 positions agree with TRBD1. The CDR3 spans 16 residues. The ends lost 0 bases at V and 2 bases at J; junction bases unmatched: 4. Germline CDR1 SGDLS, CDR2 YYNGEE. The CDR3 nucleotides are TGTGCCAGCAGCGTAGCTACAGGGGGCTACACAGATACGCAGTATTTT. Its protein is CASSVATGGYTDTQYF.

Here the CDR3 DNA reads TGTGCCAGTAGTATCGAAGACACCTGGAACACTGAAGCTTTCTTT. This gives the protein CASSIEDTWNTEAFF. The chain joins TRBV19 to TRBJ1-1, with D hard to call. This CDR3 spans 15 amino acids. Germline loops: CDR1 LNHDA, CDR2 SQIVND (reference sequence). The V and J ends lost 3 bases and 1 base respectively, with 12 bases between them.

The chain uses TRBV7-2 and TRBJ2-3, with 11 bases aligning to TRBD2. With V trimmed by 5 bases and J by 5 bases, 6 bases remained unmatched. This CDR3 contains 15 residues. Germline V gives CDR1 SGHTA, CDR2 FQGNSA. The CDR3 region has the DNA TGTGCCAGCAGCCCGACTAGCGGGATTGGAGATACGCAGTATTTT. It yields the protein CASSPTSGIGDTQYF.

The CDR3 nucleotides read TGTGCCAGCAAGGGCGACAGTAACTCCTACGAGCAGTACTTC. It translates to CASKGDSNSYEQYF. This sequence joins TRBV2 and TRBJ2-7, with D maybe TRBD1 (5 bases). The V gene's germline CDR1 is SNHLY and CDR2 FYNNEI. The CDR3 length is 14 residues. V lost 7 bases to trimming and J lost 0 bases, with 13 bases between them. Together with reference TRBV2 and TRBJ2-7, the CDR3 gives the full variable domain: EPEVTQTPSHQVTQMGQEVILRCVPISNHLYFYWYRQILGQKVEFLVSFYNNEISEKSEIFDDQFSVERPDGSNFTLKIRSTKLEDSAMYFCASKGDSNSYEQYFGPGTRLTVT.

Notes on this clone: The identical CDR3 is also encoded by other nucleotide sequences in the sample. The chain recombines TRBV6-5 with TRBJ2-7; D not certain. Germline loops: CDR1 MNHEY, CDR2 SVGAGI. The ends were cut back, 3 bases at V and 0 bases at J, with 6 bases in the middle. The CDR3 is made up of 13 amino acids. The CDR3 protein is CASSYRSSYEQYF. CDR3 coding DNA: TGTGCCAGCAGTTATAGGAGCTCCTACGAGCAGTACTTC.

The CDR3 DNA reads TGTGCCAGCAGCTTATTAAGCAGGGGTACCGGGGAGCTGTTTTTT. It is translated as CASSLLSRGTGELFF. The V call is TRBV7-2, the J call TRBJ2-2; D perhaps matches TRBD1 (6 bases). CDR3 length: 15 amino acids. The V end was cut by 2 bases, the J end by 5 bases, with 12 bases between. Per the germline V gene, CDR1 is SGHTA and CDR2 is FQGNSA.

This clone was counted between two and nine times. This chain uses TRBV19 with TRBJ1-1; possible D gene TRBD1, 5 bases. CDR1 is LNHDA, CDR2 SQIVND, per germline (reference sequence). V lost 7 bases to trimming and J lost 7 bases, with 22 bases between them. CDR3 size: 15 residues. This CDR3 reads CASIPVGQGSNEAFF. DNA for the CDR3: TGTGCCAGTATCCCGGTCGGGCAGGGAAGTAATGAAGCTTTCTTT.

The CDR3 DNA sequence: TGCGCCAGCAGCTTAAGCCAGGGGCGGTACGAGCAGTACTTC. Translating gives CASSLSQGRYEQYF. The V call is TRBV5-1, the J call TRBJ2-7; a weak D match, TRBD1 (6 bases). CDR1 and CDR2 (germline): SGHRS, YFSETQ. The CDR3 spans 14 residues. V shed 2 bases and J shed 4 bases, with 13 bases lying between them.

V gene TRBV19 combines with J gene TRBJ2-3; 10 bases align to TRBD2. This CDR3 spans 13 amino acids. Trimming cost V 7 bases and J 5 bases; bases outside gene matches: 3. Germline V gene data show CDR1 as LNHDA and CDR2 as SQIVND (reference sequence). The CDR3 coding sequence is TGTGCCAGTATTGGACTAGCGGAAGATACGCAGTATTTT. Amino acid sequence: CASIGLAEDTQYF. The entire variable domain, with the rest obtained from reference TRBV19 and TRBJ2-3, is as follows: DGGITQSPKYLFRKEGQNVTLSCEQNLNHDAMYWYRQDPGQGLRLIYYSQIVNDFQKGDIAEGYSVSREKKESFPLTVTSAQKNPTAFYLCASIGLAEDTQYFGPGTRLTVL.

This clone is a singleton in its sample. This chain joins TRBV7-2 and TRBJ2-5; 8 bases match TRBD2. This CDR3 is built from 18 residues. After removal of 2 bases from V and 5 bases from J, the junction contained 16 bases not matched to a gene. The germline gives CDR1 SGHTA, CDR2 FQGNSA. The CDR3 loop is CASSLRSGRRAGDETQYF. The CDR3 coding sequence is TGTGCCAGCAGCTTACGCTCGGGCAGGCGAGCGGGAGACGAGACCCAGTACTTC. The entire variable domain, with the rest obtained from reference TRBV7-2 and TRBJ2-5, is as follows: GAGVSQSPSNKVTEKGKDVELRCDPISGHTALYWYRQSLGQGLEFLIYFQGNSAPDKSGLPSDRFSAERTGGSVSTLTIQRTQQEDSAVYLCASSLRSGRRAGDETQYFGPGTRLLVL.

The chain is built from TRBV11-3 and TRBJ2-4; D might be TRBD2 (6 bases). Germline assignment: CDR1 SGHNT and CDR2 YENEEA. V lost 1 base to trimming and J lost 14 bases, with 9 bases between them. The length of the CDR3 is 11 residues. The CDR3 spells CASSLGGVKYF. For the CDR3, the DNA is TGTGCCAGCAGCTTAGGGGGGGTAAAGTACTTC.

The chain recombines TRBV19 with TRBJ1-5; D is unclear. Looked up from germline, CDR1 is LNHDA and CDR2 is SQIVND (reference sequence). V lost 6 bases, J lost 4 bases, and 7 bases lay in between. This CDR3 contains 12 residues. CDR3 in DNA: TGTGCCAGTAGCCTACAGAATCAGCCCCAGCATTTT. Its translation is CASSLQNQPQHF. Based on the CDR3 plus reference TRBV19 and TRBJ1-5, the full variable domain is DGGITQSPKYLFRKEGQNVTLSCEQNLNHDAMYWYRQDPGQGLRLIYYSQIVNDFQKGDIAEGYSVSREKKESFPLTVTSAQKNPTAFYLCASSLQNQPQHFGDGTRLSIL.

The rearrangement uses TRBV2 and TRBJ2-7; 10 nucleotides agree with TRBD1. V lost 6 bases to trimming and J lost 1 base; unmatched junction nucleotides: 6. The CDR3 sequence is 15 residues long. CDR1 is SNHLY, CDR2 FYNNEI, per germline. The CDR3 bases are TGTGCCAGCAGAGGGCGGACAGGGGGTTCCTACGAGCAGTACTTC. It yields the protein CASRGRTGGSYEQYF. Looking up the rest from reference TRBV2 and TRBJ2-7 gives the full variable domain: EPEVTQTPSHQVTQMGQEVILRCVPISNHLYFYWYRQILGQKVEFLVSFYNNEISEKSEIFDDQFSVERPDGSNFTLKIRSTKLEDSAMYFCASRGRTGGSYEQYFGPGTRLTVT.

This clone was counted a few times. The chain has TRBV5-6 and TRBJ1-6; TRBD1 aligns across 8 bases. Trimming cost V 4 bases and J 6 bases; bases outside gene matches: 6. The CDR3 contains 15 residues. Germline CDR1 and CDR2: SGHDT and YYEEEE. CDR3 sequence: CASSQGTGFNSPLHF. CDR3 coding DNA: TGTGCCAGCAGCCAAGGGACAGGCTTTAATTCACCCCTCCACTTT.

This sequence joins TRBV19 and TRBJ1-1; D is perhaps TRBD1 (6 bases). Germline V gene lookup returns CDR1 LNHDA and CDR2 SQIVND (reference sequence). V was clipped by 5 bases and J by 3 bases, with 10 bases between them. This CDR3 comprises 13 residues. The CDR3 region has the DNA TGTGCCAGTAGTTGGGACATCGACACTGAAGCTTTCTTT. The encoded protein is CASSWDIDTEAFF.

V and J are TRBV5-6 and TRBJ2-5; D unclear. V was shortened by 0 bases and J by 5 bases, with 17 bases between the two germline ends. CDR3 length: 16 residues. Germline-derived CDR1 and CDR2 are SGHDT and YYEEEE. The CDR3: CASSLEVSLQEETQYF. The CDR3, as DNA: TGTGCCAGCAGCTTGGAAGTCTCTCTCCAAGAGGAGACCCAGTACTTC.

The rearrangement joins TRBV6-1 to TRBJ2-1; 8 bases match TRBD2. The CDR3 spans 15 residues. Germline V gives CDR1 MNHNS, CDR2 SASEGT. Trimming took 2 bases from V and 9 from J; bases not matched to a gene: 9. CDR3 sequence (DNA): TGTGCCAGCAGTGAATCGGGGGGGGCTTTAGGTGAGCAGTTCTTC. Protein sequence: CASSESGGALGEQFF.

The chain is built from TRBV5-1 and TRBJ2-3, with 14 positions matching TRBD2. The CDR3 extends over 16 amino acids. V was pared by 4 bases and J by 5 bases, with 6 bases of the junction left unmatched. The germline V gene encodes CDR1 SGHRS and CDR2 YFSETQ. The CDR3 here is CASSNRLAGGQDTQYF. CDR3 nucleotide sequence: TGCGCCAGCAGCAACAGACTAGCGGGGGGGCAAGATACGCAGTATTTT.